This passage covers 12 T cell receptor beta chains from one sample sequenced in a study of T cell responses to AZD1222 COVID-19 vaccine. Libraries were prepared by immunoSEQ multiplex PCR; TCRdb keeps only in-frame clonotypes and omits some of them. The sample carries roughly 160,000 clones, approximately 90% recorded once. This specimen was peripheral blood, taken on day 0 of MenACWY control vaccination. Every receptor here comes from an adult in good health.

The chain links TRBV4-1 to TRBJ2-7; a weak D match, TRBD1 (6 bases). Trimming took off 4 bases at V and 1 base at J, with 8 bases between the two ends. This CDR3 has 13 residues. Germline V CDR1 and CDR2: MGHRA, YSYEKL. CDR3 DNA sequence: TGCGCCAGCAGCCCAGGACAGTCCTACGAGCAGTACTTC. This sequence encodes CASSPGQSYEQYF.

This chain uses TRBV9 with TRBJ2-3, with 16 bases fitting TRBD2. The CDR3 has 16 amino acids. CDR1 and CDR2 (germline): SGDLS, YYNGEE. V was clipped by 4 bases and J by 7 bases; unmatched bases: 6. The CDR3 region has the DNA TGTGCCAGCAGCCCAGGGACTAGCGGGAGGGAGTATACGCAGTATTTT. Amino acid sequence: CASSPGTSGREYTQYF.

The V gene is TRBV2, the J gene TRBJ1-2, with D possibly TRBD1 on 5 matching bases. The CDR3 consists of 13 residues. Germline loops: CDR1 SNHLY, CDR2 FYNNEI. With 6 bases removed from V and 7 bases from J, the gap between germline ends came to 15 bases. CDR3 residues: CASSARGEAGYTF. The CDR3 nucleotides read TGTGCCAGCAGCGCCCGGGGGGAGGCTGGCTACACCTTC.

This chain connects TRBV30 to TRBJ2-3; D might be TRBD2 (6 bases). Germline CDR1 GTSNPN, CDR2 SVGIG (reference sequence). Trimming left V 5 bases short and J 2 bases short, with 17 bases between. This CDR3 has 15 residues. DNA of the CDR3: TGTGCCTGGGGAGGACTAACGGGATCCACAGATACGCAGTATTTT. It translates to CAWGGLTGSTDTQYF.

The chain recombines TRBV9 with TRBJ2-3, with TRBD2 matching 7 bases. The CDR3 is 14 amino acids. Germline assignment: CDR1 SGDLS and CDR2 YYNGEE. V gave up 9 bases and J gave up 4 bases; unmatched junction bases: 11. The CDR3 bases are TGTGCCAACACTAGCGTTGTTGATGCAGATACGCAGTATTTT. This translates into CANTSVVDADTQYF.

The V and J genes are TRBV9 and TRBJ2-7; D is unresolved. Between the trimmed V and J ends, which lost 5 bases and 12 bases, there was a span of 18 bases. This CDR3 is built from 12 residues. Looked up from germline, CDR1 is SGDLS and CDR2 is YYNGEE. CDR3 in amino acids: CASRDAGGRLYF. The CDR3, as DNA: TGTGCCAGCAGAGACGCCGGTGGACGGTTGTACTTC.

CDR3 in DNA: TGTGCCAGCAGCGAGATCGGGGGGGGTAGGGATGAGCAGTTCTTC. This codes for CASSEIGGGRDEQFF. This sequence joins TRBV3-1 (or the pseudogene TRBV3-2) and TRBJ2-1, with 8 bases that match TRBD2. Germline lookup yields CDR1 LGHDT and CDR2 YNNKEL (reference sequence). V lost 5 bases, J lost 8 bases, and 11 bases stayed unmatched. There are 15 residues in the CDR3.

V is TRBV11-2 and J is TRBJ1-6, with D unresolved. This CDR3 has 14 amino acids. Germline V CDR1 and CDR2: SGHAT, FQNNGV. The ends were cut back, 5 bases at V and 10 bases at J, with 15 bases in the middle. Written as DNA, the CDR3 is TGTGCCAGCAGCCCTAGACGGGGAGAGTCACCCCTCCACTTT. Translating gives CASSPRRGESPLHF.

The CDR3 DNA sequence: TGTGCCACCCACGGGGACAATGAGCAGTTCTTC. It codes for CATHGDNEQFF. The V and J genes are TRBV24-1 and TRBJ2-1; D is possibly TRBD2 (5 bases). Trimming removed 9 bases at V and 5 bases at J, with 7 bases between. Germline CDR1 is KGHDR and CDR2 is SFDVKD. The CDR3 contains 11 residues.

V and J are TRBV3-1 (or the pseudogene TRBV3-2) and TRBJ1-1; D is uncertain. This CDR3 region has 14 residues. CDR1 LGHDT and CDR2 YNNKEL come from the germline V gene (reference sequence). Trimming took off 1 base at V and 3 bases at J, with 9 bases between the two ends. As DNA, the CDR3 is TGTGCCAGCAGCCAAGGTGACGGATACACTGAAGCTTTCTTT. This codes for CASSQGDGYTEAFF.

The chain recombines TRBV5-8 with TRBJ2-5; D is unclear. V was pared by 0 bases and J by 2 bases, with 8 bases between. Germline V gene lookup returns CDR1 SGHTS and CDR2 YDEGEE. The CDR3 has 14 amino acids. The CDR3 region is CASSLGSVQETQYF. In DNA, the CDR3 is TGTGCCAGCAGCTTGGGGTCGGTTCAAGAGACCCAGTACTTC.

This sequence joins TRBV27 and TRBJ2-7, with 10 bases identical to TRBD2. CDR1 is MNHEY and CDR2 is SMNVEV in the germline V gene (reference sequence). The CDR3 extends over 18 amino acids. V trimming: 9 bases; J trimming: 7 bases; junction bases outside the gene matches: 24. For the CDR3, the DNA is TGTGCCAGTGAGGGTCCGAGGAAGGAGCGGGAGGGCCGTCAAGAGCAGTACTTC. Amino acid sequence: CASEGPRKEREGRQEQYF.